Here is one T cell receptor beta chain with its context. These data belong to a study of blood T cell repertoires in COVID-19. Clones were sequenced by immunoSEQ multiplex PCR, and TCRdb holds only the in-frame ones, with some missing. The sample consists of a few hundred thousand clones, around 83% of them appearing once. The sequence was collected from a woman in her 50s with acute or convalescent COVID-19. The sample was peripheral blood.

The CDR3 sequence is CATSKDRGPADTQYF. The CDR3 DNA sequence: TGTGCCACCAGCAAGGACAGGGGGCCCGCAGATACGCAGTATTTT. The chain carries TRBV15 and TRBJ2-3; 11 nucleotides agree with TRBD1. The germline gives CDR1 LNHNV, CDR2 YYDKDF (reference sequence). Unmatched junction bases numbered 4, after V lost 4 bases and J lost 4 bases. This CDR3 is built from 15 residues.